The present T cell receptor beta chain was sequenced within a study of blood T cell repertoires in COVID-19. Study-level information: COVID-19 samples collected from the United States, Italy and Spain covered acute and convalescent phases. Sample material is recorded as cDNA or gDNA derived from T cells, B-cell-depleted T cells, or PBMCs.

Original processing notes: Reference gene primer amplification gave nucleated cell count estimates. Measured with immunoSEQ multiplex PCR; TCRdb has only the in-frame clones, and not every one. For V, J and clone size, that table is used; D and trimming come from the DNA. The sample includes about 140,000 clones, around 85% seen only once; the top ten take 2.5% to 3.5%. This TCR came from a man aged 45-60 years with acute or convalescent COVID-19. Input material: peripheral blood.

The CDR3 DNA is TGTGCCAGCAGCGGGACAACGGGGAACACTGAAGCTTTCTTT. Encoded protein: CASSGTTGNTEAFF. The gene calls are TRBV7-9 and TRBJ1-1; D might be TRBD1 (6 bases). The CDR3 spans 14 residues. Trimming shortened V by 5 bases and J by 1 base, and 11 bases separated the two germline ends. Germline CDR1 and CDR2: SEHNR and FQNEAQ (reference sequence).